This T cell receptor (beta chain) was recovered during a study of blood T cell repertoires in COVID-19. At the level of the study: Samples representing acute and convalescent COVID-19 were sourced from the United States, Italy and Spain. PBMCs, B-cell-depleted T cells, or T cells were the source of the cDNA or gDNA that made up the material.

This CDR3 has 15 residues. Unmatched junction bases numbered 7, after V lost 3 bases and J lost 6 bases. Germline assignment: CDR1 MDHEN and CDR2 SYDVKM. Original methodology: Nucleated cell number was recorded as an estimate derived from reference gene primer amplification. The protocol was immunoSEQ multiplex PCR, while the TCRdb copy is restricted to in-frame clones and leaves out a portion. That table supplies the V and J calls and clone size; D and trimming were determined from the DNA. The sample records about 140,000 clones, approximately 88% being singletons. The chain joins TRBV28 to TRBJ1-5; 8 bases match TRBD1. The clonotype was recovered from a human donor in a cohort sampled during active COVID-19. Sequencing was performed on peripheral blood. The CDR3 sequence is CASSLPGGRGQPQHF. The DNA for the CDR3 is TGTGCCAGCAGTTTGCCAGGGGGCCGAGGTCAGCCCCAGCATTTT.